The 20 T cell receptor beta chains given below trace back to one sample, sequenced in a study of human T cells and chemical hapten exposure. Noted time point: patch test 2, 6 weeks after DPC sensitization. Treatment here: therapeutic diphenylcyclopropenone sensitization with weekly scalp DPC. One entry per CDR3 protein results from TCRdb running MiXCR on the RACE reads. The table shows fewer than 80,000 distinct CDR3 sequences, with around 10% occurring only once. The specimen comprised whole blood, sampled in connection with sensitization to the hapten diphenylcyclopropenone (DPC). The receptors stem from a woman in her forties or fifties with alopecia areata. Some clones in this sample may be carry-over from other donors' samples.

This clonotype was seen at least ten times. The rearrangement uses TRBV14 and TRBJ2-4; TRBD2 matches 7 bases. CDR1 and CDR2 from the germline V gene are SGHDN and FVKESK. This CDR3 spans 18 amino acids. V was clipped by 4 bases and J by 1 base; unmatched bases: 13. CDR3 bases: TGTGCCAGCAGCCGAGACGACGAGCGGGACCGGGCCAAAAACATTCAGTACTTC. Amino acids: CASSRDDERDRAKNIQYF. Full variable domain (rest looked up from reference TRBV14 and TRBJ2-4): EAGVTQFPSHSVIEKGQTVTLRCDPISGHDNLYWYRRVMGKEIKFLLHFVKESKQDESGMPNNRFLAERTGGTYSTLKVQPAELEDSGVYFCASSRDDERDRAKNIQYFGAGTRLSVL.

This clonotype was recorded many times. One end of the junction does not line up with germline, which may come from a read error. CDR3 coding DNA: TGTGCCAGTGGTATTTCAGATACGCAGTATTTT. Translated, it gives CASGISDTQYF. This chain connects TRBV19 to TRBJ2-3; D remains ambiguous. The CDR3 is 11 amino acids. The germline CDR1 and CDR2 sequences are LNHDA and SQIVND (reference sequence).

This clonotype was observed a handful of times. J is TRBJ2-5 and V is TRBV5-4, with TRBD2 matching 9 bases. V gave up 0 bases and J gave up 5 bases; unmatched junction bases: 8. This CDR3 is built from 16 residues. Germline assignment: CDR1 SGHNT and CDR2 YYREEE (reference sequence). The CDR3 DNA sequence: TGTGCCAGCAGCTTGGGGCTAGCGGGAATTGGGGAGACCCAGTACTTC. Translation gives CASSLGLAGIGETQYF.

This clonotype was detected many times. This chain links TRBV3-1 with TRBJ2-2, with 7 bases lining up with TRBD1. J was trimmed by 5 bases and V by 2 bases; bases with no gene match: 2. This CDR3 spans 14 amino acids. Germline CDR1 reads LGHDT; CDR2 reads YNNKEL (reference sequence). The CDR3 loop is CASSQLTGTGELFF. The CDR3, as DNA: TGTGCCAGCAGCCAATTGACAGGGACCGGGGAGCTGTTTTTT. Supplemented by reference TRBV3-1 and TRBJ2-2, the full variable domain reads DTAVSQTPKYLVTQMGNDKSIKCEQNLGHDTMYWYKQDSKKFLKIMFSYNNKELIINETVPNRFSPKSPDKAHLNLHINSLELGDSAVYFCASSQLTGTGELFFGEGSRLTVL.

This clonotype has ten or more counts. V gene TRBV7-9 combines with J gene TRBJ2-5; possible D gene TRBD2, 6 bases. Trimming took 5 bases from V and 0 from J, leaving 13 bases between them. The CDR3 covers 15 residues. Germline lookup yields CDR1 SEHNR and CDR2 FQNEAQ (reference sequence). CDR3 amino acids: CASSKGLTYQETQYF. The CDR3 nucleotides are TGTGCCAGCAGCAAAGGACTAACTTACCAAGAGACCCAGTACTTC.

This clonotype was detected many times. The gene calls are TRBV18 and TRBJ1-3, with D perhaps TRBD1 (6 bases). The germline gives CDR1 KGHSH, CDR2 LQKENI. The length of the CDR3 is 17 residues. V shed 3 bases and J shed 0 bases, with 15 bases lying between them. The chain's CDR3 is CASSPGLRGSSGNTIYF. The CDR3 nucleotides are TGTGCCAGCTCACCCGGTCTCAGGGGAAGCTCTGGAAACACCATATATTTT.

This clonotype was detected many times. At one boundary the junction diverges from the germline segment, which might be a read error. The J gene is TRBJ2-3, the V gene TRBV29-1; TRBD2 agrees at 10 bases. Per germline, CDR1 SQVTM and CDR2 ANQGSEA. CDR3 length: 15 residues. CDR3 residues: CSGIGTSASTDTQYF. The DNA of the CDR3 is TGTTCGGGGATTGGGACTAGCGCTAGCACAGATACGCAGTATTTT.

This clonotype was detected a few times. J is TRBJ2-4 and V is TRBV10-3, with 7 nucleotides matching TRBD1. With 4 bases clipped from V and 9 bases from J, the junction kept 12 bases outside the gene matches. The CDR3 has 15 residues. The germline V gene encodes CDR1 ENHRY and CDR2 SYGVKD. The CDR3 here is CAISGQGARESIQYF. The CDR3 DNA follows: TGTGCCATCAGTGGACAGGGAGCGAGGGAAAGCATTCAGTACTTC.

This clonotype was detected a few times. For the CDR3, the DNA is TGTGCCAGCAGGGATAACGGGAGGGGATCTATGGGCTACACCTTC. This translates into CASRDNGRGSMGYTF. The V call is TRBV12-3 or TRBV12-4, the J call TRBJ1-2; D perhaps matches TRBD1 (5 bases). The CDR3 spans 15 residues. The ends were cut back, 6 bases at V and 8 bases at J, with 22 bases in the middle.

This clonotype was detected ten times or more. J is TRBJ1-2 and V is TRBV28; TRBD1 is a possible D gene (5 bases). The CDR3 spans 15 residues. In germline, CDR1 is MDHEN, CDR2 SYDVKM. Trimming took 3 bases from V and 3 from J, leaving 14 bases between them. CDR3 in DNA: TGTGCCAGCAGTTTTGACGGGGGGGTTGACTATGGCTACACCTTC. Protein sequence: CASSFDGGVDYGYTF.

A word on this clonotype: Given a much more abundant clone one base away, this may be a read error. The chain carries TRBV7-9 and TRBJ1-4; D gene unclear. Per the germline V gene, CDR1 is SEHNR and CDR2 is FQNEAQ (reference sequence). The CDR3 sequence is 14 residues long. For the CDR3, the DNA is TGTACCAGCAGCTTAGCCGGAATTTATGAAAAACTGTTTTTT. This translates into CTSSLAGIYEKLFF.

This clonotype was counted ten times or more. The rearrangement uses TRBV5-5 and TRBJ2-3, with unresolved D. V lost 0 bases and J lost 1, with 6 bases in between. The CDR3 sequence is 14 residues long. CDR1 and CDR2 from the germline V gene are SGHKS and YYEKEE (reference sequence). CDR3 sequence reads: CASSLGIRTDTQYF. The CDR3 DNA reads as TGTGCCAGCAGCTTGGGGATCCGCACAGATACGCAGTATTTT.

A few counts support this clonotype. The chain carries TRBV29-1 and TRBJ2-1; 7 positions agree with TRBD2. The CDR3 spans 13 residues. Per germline, CDR1 SQVTM and CDR2 ANQGSEA. Losses at the gene ends were 4 bases for V and 5 bases for J; bases not matched to a gene: 5. Here the CDR3 reads CSVAGGRNNEQFF. The CDR3 nucleotides are TGCAGCGTTGCGGGAGGTAGAAACAATGAGCAGTTCTTC.

This clonotype came up many times. The chain links TRBV11-2 to TRBJ2-6; no reliable D call. The CDR3 is 16 residues long. CDR1 and CDR2 (germline): SGHAT, FQNNGV. Deletions cut 3 bases from V and 2 bases from J, with 11 bases between. The chain's CDR3 is CASSFWGTPGANVLTF. The CDR3 DNA follows: TGTGCCAGCAGCTTTTGGGGTACTCCTGGGGCCAACGTCCTGACTTTC.

This clonotype was found a few times. The chain has TRBV5-1 and TRBJ1-1, with unresolved D. Trimming stripped 0 bases from V and 3 bases from J, with 6 bases between. The germline gives CDR1 SGHRS, CDR2 YFSETQ. The CDR3 contains 13 residues. The CDR3 region is CASSLAGYTEAFF. As DNA, the CDR3 is TGCGCCAGCAGCTTGGCAGGATACACTGAAGCTTTCTTT. Filled out from reference TRBV5-1 and TRBJ1-1, the complete variable domain reads KAGVTQTPRYLIKTRGQQVTLSCSPISGHRSVSWYQQTPGQGLQFLFEYFSETQRNKGNFPGRFSGRQFSNSRSEMNVSTLELGDSALYLCASSLAGYTEAFFGQGTRLTVV.

This chain uses TRBV7-3 with TRBJ2-3; D possibly uses TRBD1 or TRBD2 (5 bases each). CDR1 and CDR2 from the germline V gene are SGHTA and FQGTGA. The CDR3 loop spans 16 amino acids. Trimming stripped 4 bases from V and 4 bases from J, with 18 bases between. CDR3 nucleotide sequence: TGTGCCAGCAGCTCCGCCCGATCGGGGCTCTCAGATACGCAGTATTTT. The encoded protein is CASSSARSGLSDTQYF. The entire variable domain, with the rest obtained from reference TRBV7-3 and TRBJ2-3, is as follows: GAGVSQTPSNKVTEKGKYVELRCDPISGHTALYWYRQSLGQGPEFLIYFQGTGAADDSGLPNDRFFAVRPEGSVSTLKIQRTERGDSAVYLCASSSARSGLSDTQYFGPGTRLTVL.

This clonotype was seen ten or more times. V is TRBV21-1 and J is TRBJ2-6; TRBD1, as called in the table, went unchecked against the DNA. TRBV21-1 is shown as a pseudogene. The CDR3 loop spans 18 amino acids. CDR3 DNA sequence: TGTGCCAGCAGCAAAGTGGGACAAATATTCTCTGGGGCCAACGTCCTGACTTTC. It encodes CASSKVGQIFSGANVLTF.

This clonotype was counted ten times or more. V is TRBV7-2 and J is TRBJ1-6; maybe TRBD1 (6 bases). Trimming pared 5 bases from V and 12 bases from J, leaving 11 bases between. The CDR3 runs to 12 residues. Per germline, CDR1 SGHTA and CDR2 FQGNSA. The CDR3 bases are TGTGCCAGCAGCCCCCGGGGGCAACCCCTCCACTTT. It is translated as CASSPRGQPLHF.

There are a few counts of this clonotype. The V and J genes are TRBV4-2 and TRBJ2-7, with 7 bases that match TRBD2. The germline gives CDR1 LGHNA, CDR2 YNFKEQ. The CDR3 is 15 residues long. The V segment lost 2 bases and the J segment 2 bases; nucleotides outside the gene matches: 6. The DNA of the CDR3 is TGTGCCAGCAGCCAACGCTCGGGACTACCCTACGAGCAGTACTTC. As protein: CASSQRSGLPYEQYF.

This chain links TRBV5-3 with TRBJ2-7, with a tentative D call TRBD2 (5 bases). TRBV5-3 is assigned to the ORF class and has an uncertain function. The CDR3 runs to 13 residues. The germline V and J ends were trimmed by 4 bases and 4 bases, with 12 bases remaining between them. In nucleotides, the CDR3 is TGTGCCAGAAGCCCATGGACTGGGTACGAGCAGTACTTC. It translates to CARSPWTGYEQYF.